This T cell receptor beta chain came from a study of neurological immune-mediated disorders (dated by TCRdb to between 2018 and 2020). About the study as a whole: Peripheral blood TCR-beta repertoires from HTLV-I-associated myelopathy (HAM/TSP) patients, multiple sclerosis patients and healthy controls were compared by UMI-based sequencing. Each longitudinal HAM/TSP and healthy donor was sampled at 3 time-points spaced at about 3-45 month intervals. Of the approximately 66 subjects in the cohort, some 14 were HAM/TSP patients, some 34 were multiple sclerosis patients, and some 20 were healthy controls. Longitudinal samples, technical triplicates and paired sorted CD4+ and CD8+ T-cell subsets, alongside PBMC samples, were included among the approximately 98 TCR-beta libraries. Overall study results and their limits: TCR clonal expansion was greatest in HAM/TSP patients and smallest in MS patients, who ranked below even healthy controls. Expanded clones from different subjects shared no identical CDR3 amino acid sequences, which suggests that TCR-beta repertoires were private in all groups.

cDNA synthesis used template-switch 5'RACE with a primer carrying a 10-nucleotide random unique molecular identifier tagging each TCR transcript. Over 190 million TCR-beta sequences, covering 15-18 subjects, were produced in each sequencing run. Total RNA was extracted with the RNeasy kit. TCR-beta VDJ regions were amplified with primers for the TCR constant region and the 5'RACE anchor, using the KAPA Real-time Library Amplification kit. A first PCR added sample indexes and Illumina adaptors, and a second PCR then raised library yield. After purification with Ampure beads, the TCR product of roughly 650 bp was size-selected on a 2% E-gel SizeSelection system. Before pooling, library quality was checked on a Bioanalyzer, concentration was measured with Qubit, and libraries were quantified with the Kapa Library Quantification kit. An Illumina HiSeq 2500 sequenced the libraries paired-end 2 x 150 bp. To increase sequence diversity, roughly 24-32% phiX was spiked into each library pool. Concerning the study's data processing: The quality-filtered reads were processed with the UMI-based MiGEC pipeline, whose error correction step removed more than 80% of the raw TCR sequences. VDJ genes were aligned to IMGT germline references, and clonotypes were defined by unique CDR3 amino acid sequence plus V-J genes. Clonal expansion, Shannon diversity and CDR3 relatedness were evaluated with VDJtools (CalcPairwiseDistances, ClusterSamples), while phylogenetic trees were built in CLCbio workbench. Using coefficient-of-variation modelling across technical triplicates, the study counted a clone as expanded if it had at least 8 unique UMIs. The raw public reads went through TCRdb reprocessing: fastp at Q25, MiXCR clone calling, in-frame beta chains kept. Identical CDR3 protein sequences are pooled into one entry, listed with their most common genes and DNA. The V and J calls were determined by TCRdb, not by the authors. For this sample the table gives 55,000 to 65,000 distinct CDR3 sequences, of which 9.5% to 12% were detected only once. Of the sample, about 6.3% falls within the top ten clones.

The time point tag for this specimen amounts to: longitudinal time-point 1 (baseline). Libraries from unsorted PBMCs were made from 2 million PBMCs kept in RNAlater at -80 degrees C until RNA extraction. Peripheral blood underwent Ficoll-Hypaque density gradient centrifugation to isolate PBMCs, which were then cryopreserved in liquid nitrogen. Points on this clonotype: There is no known antigen for this receptor. The sample holds no much larger clone one base away, and base qualities are not on file.

From the cysteine through the phenylalanine, the CDR3 covers 13 amino acids. Just the 39-base CDR3 DNA is kept, in frame starting at base 1. The germline V gene provides CDR1 MNHEY and CDR2 SVGAGI. Trimming at the junction amounts to 2 bases on V and 6 bases on J, and the germline ends lie 10 bases apart. Sample: PBMCs. In this chain, TRBV6-5 is recombined with TRBJ1-1, with the D gene too uncertain to name. The TCR was taken from a male donor with HTLV-1-associated myelopathy (HAM/TSP). The DNA reads as follows: TGTGCCAGCAGTTACGCTTGGGCGGCTGAAGCTTTCTTT. Its protein reads: CASSYAWAAEAFF.